A single sample gave rise to the 9 T cell receptor beta chains below, sequenced in a study of T cell responses to AZD1222 COVID-19 vaccine. Produced via immunoSEQ multiplex PCR; TCRdb's table is partial and in-frame only. The sample shows approximately 27,000 clones, around 86% of them seen only once. This sample comprised peripheral blood, obtained on day 0 of AZD1222 vaccination. The origin of the receptors is an adult in good health.

V usage is TRBV25-1 and J usage is TRBJ2-3; D is unclear. CDR3 size: 13 residues. V shed 7 bases and J shed 4 bases, with 12 bases lying between them. Germline CDR1 and CDR2: MGHDK and SYGVNS. The CDR3 sequence: CASKPARADTQYF. The CDR3 DNA reads TGTGCCAGCAAGCCCGCCCGGGCAGATACGCAGTATTTT.

The gene calls are TRBV25-1 and TRBJ1-1; the D gene is possibly TRBD1 (5 bases). CDR1 and CDR2 (germline): MGHDK, SYGVNS. CDR3 size: 15 residues. The V and J ends lost 6 bases and 3 bases respectively, with 17 bases between them. The CDR3 DNA reads as TGTGCCAGCAGCGGGGGAAGGGGACTCCACACTGAAGCTTTCTTT. Protein: CASSGGRGLHTEAFF.

This clone was seen a single time. The CDR3 DNA follows: TGTGCCAGTAGTTTCAGGGGACAGGTTCGTTATCAGTACTTC. Protein sequence: CASSFRGQVRYQYF. The V gene is TRBV19, the J gene TRBJ2-4; TRBD1 matches 8 bases. The germline gives CDR1 LNHDA, CDR2 SQIVND (reference sequence). J lost 12 bases, V lost 5 bases, and 12 bases had no gene match. This CDR3 has 14 residues.

The chain has TRBV11-2 and TRBJ2-1; 7 bases are a match to TRBD2. Per germline, CDR1 SGHAT and CDR2 FQNNGV. CDR3 length: 14 amino acids. V shed 4 bases and J 10 bases; nucleotides not matched to a gene: 10. The CDR3 is CASSSGPGGKEQFF. For the CDR3, the DNA is TGTGCCAGCAGCTCGGGACCGGGAGGCAAGGAGCAGTTCTTC.

The CDR3 loop reads CASSTDSTDTQYF. In DNA form, the CDR3 reads TGTGCCAGCAGCACAGACTCCACAGATACGCAGTATTTT. The rearrangement joins TRBV5-4 to TRBJ2-3; no clear D. Germline V gives CDR1 SGHNT, CDR2 YYREEE (reference sequence). The CDR3 spans 13 residues. V dropped 4 bases and J dropped 2 bases, with 8 bases sitting between them. Based on the CDR3 plus reference TRBV5-4 and TRBJ2-3, the full variable domain is ETGVTQSPTHLIKTRGQQVTLRCSSQSGHNTVSWYQQALGQGPQFIFQYYREEENGRGNFPPRFSGLQFPNYSSELNVNALELDDSALYLCASSTDSTDTQYFGPGTRLTVL.

V and J are TRBV2 and TRBJ2-7; 8 nucleotides line up with TRBD1. Germline V gene sequence: CDR1 SNHLY, CDR2 FYNNEI. V lost 7 bases and J lost 6; bases outside the gene matches: 11. The CDR3 sequence is 14 residues long. The CDR3 region is CASKLDRDLTEQYF. The CDR3 DNA reads TGTGCCAGCAAGCTGGACAGGGACCTGACCGAGCAGTACTTC.

The J gene is TRBJ1-2, the V gene TRBV7-3, with TRBD1 as a possible D gene (6 bases). CDR3 length equals 13 residues. In germline, CDR1 is SGHTA, CDR2 FQGTGA. The V end lost 5 bases, the J end lost 6 bases, and 13 bases lay between the germline ends. This CDR3 reads CASSATGRDGYTF. CDR3 nucleotide sequence: TGTGCCAGCAGCGCCACAGGGAGAGATGGCTACACCTTC.

This clone was seen just once. The J gene is TRBJ2-5, the V gene TRBV27; 8 bases agree with TRBD1. Germline V gene sequence: CDR1 MNHEY, CDR2 SMNVEV (reference sequence). V shed 5 bases, J shed 4 bases, and the junction held 12 bases outside the gene matches. The CDR3 totals 16 residues. The CDR3 loop is CASSPRQGRSVETQYF. In DNA, the CDR3 is TGTGCCAGCAGTCCCCGACAGGGGAGGAGCGTAGAGACCCAGTACTTC.

The rearrangement links TRBV27 to TRBJ1-5, with D perhaps TRBD1 (5 bases). The CDR3 extends over 14 amino acids. V lost 5 bases and J 6 bases, leaving 14 bases between the germline ends. The germline V gene encodes CDR1 MNHEY and CDR2 SMNVEV (reference sequence). The CDR3: CASSVAGRGQPQHF. CDR3 DNA sequence: TGTGCCAGCAGTGTGGCAGGGCGGGGTCAGCCCCAGCATTTT.